The 6 T cell receptor beta chains below come from one sample, sequenced in a study of T cell repertoires in cytomegalovirus infection. TCRdb re-derived calls from the reads in MiXCR, one entry per CDR3 protein. This sample has roughly 990,000 distinct CDR3 sequences, with less than 35% found just once. These receptors are not linked to any known antigen. The sequencing here drew on cultured CD8+ T cells from PBMCs, taken from culture after CMV antigen stimulation. These receptors were taken from a human donor in good health (CMV status not recorded). Some clones in this sample may be carry-over from other donors' samples.

The chain has TRBV7-9 and TRBJ2-4; tentative D call: TRBD1 (6 bases). Trimming cost V 3 bases and J 5 bases, with 11 bases left between them. In germline, CDR1 is SEHNR, CDR2 FQNEAQ (reference sequence). The CDR3 runs to 14 residues. The CDR3 spells CASSLAGEQNIQYF. CDR3 DNA: TGTGCCAGCAGCTTGGCAGGGGAGCAAAACATTCAGTACTTC.

The rearrangement links TRBV6-1 to TRBJ1-2; perhaps TRBD1 as D (6 bases). Germline assignment: CDR1 MNHNS and CDR2 SASEGT. The CDR3 is 14 amino acids. The V gene lost 6 bases and the J gene lost 6 bases, with 17 bases spanning the gap. The CDR3 loop reads CASRYRAEKNGYTF. The CDR3 DNA is TGTGCCAGCAGATACAGGGCAGAAAAGAATGGCTACACCTTC.

This clonotype has more than one count but fewer than ten. This chain connects TRBV7-9 to TRBJ2-1; D is possibly TRBD1 or TRBD2 (5 bases each). The V and J ends lost 3 bases and 7 bases respectively, with 13 bases between them. The CDR3 length is 14 residues. Per the germline V gene, CDR1 is SEHNR and CDR2 is FQNEAQ (reference sequence). The CDR3 nucleotides are TGTGCCAGCAGCTTCTCCGGGACGTGGAATGAGCAGTTCTTC. As protein: CASSFSGTWNEQFF.

This clonotype was seen a handful of times. The CDR3 spells CASSLSGDWANYGYTF. The CDR3 nucleotides are TGTGCCAGCAGTTTATCTGGAGACTGGGCTAACTATGGCTACACCTTC. The chain recombines TRBV27 with TRBJ1-2, with D hard to call. Germline V CDR1 and CDR2: MNHEY, SMNVEV (reference sequence). The CDR3 has 16 residues. The V end was cut by 0 bases, the J end by 0 bases, with 11 bases between.

Many counts were recorded for this clonotype. The chain employs TRBV7-3 and TRBJ1-5; no reliable D call. V gave up 4 bases and J gave up 2 bases, with 15 bases separating them. CDR3 length equals 16 residues. From germline, CDR1 is SGHTA and CDR2 FQGTGA. The CDR3, as DNA: TGTGCCAGCAGCTCTCCCGGTCCTTTTGGCAATCAGCCCCAGCATTTT. It encodes CASSSPGPFGNQPQHF.

The V call is TRBV6-2 or TRBV6-3, the J call TRBJ2-3, with 8 bases that match TRBD2. Germline V gene lookup returns CDR1 MNHEY and CDR2 SVGEGT. V gave up 7 bases and J gave up 0 bases; unmatched junction bases: 6. This CDR3 comprises 15 residues. CDR3 nucleotide sequence: TGTGCCAGCAAACTTACTAGCGGTAGCACAGATACGCAGTATTTT. This codes for CASKLTSGSTDTQYF.